This passage covers 14 T cell receptor beta chains from one sample sequenced in a study of T cells in Graves' hyperthyroidism and ophthalmopathy. What was amplified from RNA transcripts were TCR beta CDR3 regions. Researchers ran a first-round RT-PCR on the TCR CDR3 using the HTBI primer set. One entry per CDR3 protein results from TCRdb running MiXCR on the multiplex PCR reads. This table has 350,000 or so distinct CDR3 sequences, 15% to 20% appearing once. Sequencing used blood. The source of these receptors is a woman aged 40 to 50 with Graves' ophthalmopathy.

This clonotype was seen at least ten times. The J gene is TRBJ2-6, the V gene TRBV6-5; 7 bases match TRBD1. Germline loops: CDR1 MNHEY, CDR2 SVGAGI. This CDR3 contains 16 residues. V lost 2 bases and J lost 0; bases outside the gene matches: 1. CDR3 sequence: CASSYKGASGANVLTF. The CDR3 nucleotides are TGTGCCAGCAGTTACAAGGGGGCCTCTGGGGCCAACGTCCTGACTTTC.

DNA for the CDR3: TGTGCCAGCAGCTCTTCGGACGGAGCTTTCTTT. This encodes CASSSSDGAFF. The chain joins TRBV13 to TRBJ1-1; D remains ambiguous. Trimming removed 4 bases at V and 10 bases at J, with 10 bases between. This CDR3 comprises 11 residues. Germline loops: CDR1 PRHDT, CDR2 FYEKMQ (reference sequence). Full variable domain (remainder filled in from reference TRBV13 and TRBJ1-1): AAGVIQSPRHLIKEKRETATLKCYPIPRHDTVYWYQQGPGQDPQFLISFYEKMQSDKGSIPDRFSAQQFSDYHSELNMSSLELGDSALYFCASSSSDGAFFGQGTRLTVV.

Concerning this clonotype: One end of the junction does not line up with germline, which may come from a read error. The chain links TRBV2 to TRBJ1-2; D remains ambiguous. The germline V gene has CDR1 SNHLY and CDR2 FYNNEI. The CDR3 has 13 amino acids. In DNA form, the CDR3 reads TGTGCCAACAAACTGGTTGAAGCGTATGGCTACAGCTTC. This codes for CANKLVEAYGYSF.

At least ten counts were recorded for this clonotype. This rearrangement joins TRBV2 to TRBJ1-5; D is ambiguous. V lost 7 bases, J lost 5 bases, and 9 bases lay in between. CDR3 size: 12 residues. Germline V gene data show CDR1 as SNHLY and CDR2 as FYNNEI. The CDR3 protein is CASKLNDQPQHF. The CDR3 DNA sequence: TGTGCCAGCAAACTCAACGATCAGCCCCAGCATTTT.

This chain connects TRBV7-9 to TRBJ2-6; D might be TRBD2 (6 bases). V shed 5 bases and J shed 4 bases, with 15 bases lying between them. The CDR3 extends over 16 amino acids. CDR1 is SEHNR and CDR2 is FQNEAQ in the germline V gene (reference sequence). CDR3 sequence (DNA): TGTGCCAGCAGCCACGGAGGGGTAGCCGGGGCCAACGTCCTGACTTTC. This translates into CASSHGGVAGANVLTF.

In this sample, this clonotype turned up many times. A much bigger clone sits one base away, suggesting this may be a read error. The rearrangement uses TRBV5-1 and TRBJ1-1, with 7 bases aligning to TRBD1. The germline V gene encodes CDR1 SGHRS and CDR2 YFSETQ. V shed 4 bases and J 5 bases; nucleotides not matched to a gene: 17. This CDR3 comprises 17 residues. The CDR3 loop reads CASSPIGTEGRRTEAFF. The CDR3, as DNA: TGCGCCAGCAGCCCGATAGGGACAGAGGGCCGGCGGACTGAAGCTTTCTTT.

In its sample, this clonotype was seen many times. This chain joins TRBV20-1 and TRBJ2-5, with a tentative D call TRBD2 (5 bases). The CDR3 extends over 13 amino acids. V lost 2 bases and J lost 8, with 15 bases in between. Germline lookup yields CDR1 DFQATT and CDR2 SNEGSKA (reference sequence). CDR3 region: CSARHLSEGTQYF. CDR3 bases: TGCAGTGCTAGACACCTGAGCGAGGGAACCCAGTACTTC.

V is TRBV2 and J is TRBJ1-2, with D hard to call. Trimming stripped 2 bases from V and 4 bases from J, with 11 bases between. CDR3 length equals 14 residues. Germline V gene data show CDR1 as SNHLY and CDR2 as FYNNEI. This CDR3 is CASSEISASYGYTF. In nucleotides, the CDR3 is TGTGCCAGCAGTGAAATATCAGCGTCCTATGGCTACACCTTC.

The table lists this clonotype with many counts. This chain links TRBV27 with TRBJ2-7; a possible D gene is TRBD1 (6 bases). Trimming cost V 5 bases and J 0 bases, with 17 bases left between them. This CDR3 has 16 residues. CDR1 is MNHEY and CDR2 is SMNVEV in the germline V gene (reference sequence). CDR3 in amino acids: CASSPHGTGRSYEQYF. DNA for the CDR3: TGTGCCAGCAGTCCCCATGGAACAGGGCGCTCCTACGAGCAGTACTTC.

This clonotype was found a few times. The gene calls are TRBV3-1 and TRBJ2-4; D call uncertain. Between the trimmed V and J ends, which lost 1 base and 7 bases, there was a span of 14 bases. The CDR3 consists of 15 residues. In germline, CDR1 is LGHDT, CDR2 YNNKEL (reference sequence). CDR3 residues: CASSQGPGPGNIQYF. In nucleotides, the CDR3 is TGTGCCAGCAGCCAAGGTCCCGGGCCGGGTAACATTCAGTACTTC.

This clonotype was counted many times. The V gene is TRBV4-3, the J gene TRBJ1-5; 7 bases match TRBD1. The CDR3 runs to 13 residues. CDR1 and CDR2 (germline): LGHNA, YSLEER. J gave up 10 bases and V 1 base, and 4 bases lay outside the gene matches. CDR3 amino acids: CASSQGTGRPQHF. The DNA for the CDR3 is TGCGCCAGCAGCCAAGGGACAGGAAGACCCCAGCATTTT.

On this clonotype: The junction and the germline gene differ at one end; a read error may be behind it. This chain connects TRBV19 to TRBJ2-7, with unresolved D. The germline CDR1 and CDR2 sequences are LNHDA and SQIVND (reference sequence). The CDR3 spans 15 residues. The CDR3 DNA sequence: TGTGCCAGTAGTATACCGGCATATGATCTAACGGAGCGGTACTTC. Residues: CASSIPAYDLTERYF.

This clonotype was seen many times. V gene TRBV27 combines with J gene TRBJ1-5, with D unresolved. Trimming left V 6 bases short and J 4 bases short, with 10 bases between. Germline V gene lookup returns CDR1 MNHEY and CDR2 SMNVEV (reference sequence). The CDR3 is 13 amino acids. Written as DNA, the CDR3 is TGTGCCAGCAGCTCTGCCCGTAATCAGCCCCAGCATTTT. Amino acid sequence: CASSSARNQPQHF.

Ten or more counts support this clonotype. This chain joins TRBV12-3 or TRBV12-4 and TRBJ1-5; the D is unclear. Trimming stripped 6 bases from V and 5 bases from J, with 20 bases between. CDR3 length equals 16 residues. The CDR3 nucleotides read TGTGCCAGCAGCACAGCTCATAACGGGCTAGATCAGCCCCAGCATTTT. This translates into CASSTAHNGLDQPQHF.